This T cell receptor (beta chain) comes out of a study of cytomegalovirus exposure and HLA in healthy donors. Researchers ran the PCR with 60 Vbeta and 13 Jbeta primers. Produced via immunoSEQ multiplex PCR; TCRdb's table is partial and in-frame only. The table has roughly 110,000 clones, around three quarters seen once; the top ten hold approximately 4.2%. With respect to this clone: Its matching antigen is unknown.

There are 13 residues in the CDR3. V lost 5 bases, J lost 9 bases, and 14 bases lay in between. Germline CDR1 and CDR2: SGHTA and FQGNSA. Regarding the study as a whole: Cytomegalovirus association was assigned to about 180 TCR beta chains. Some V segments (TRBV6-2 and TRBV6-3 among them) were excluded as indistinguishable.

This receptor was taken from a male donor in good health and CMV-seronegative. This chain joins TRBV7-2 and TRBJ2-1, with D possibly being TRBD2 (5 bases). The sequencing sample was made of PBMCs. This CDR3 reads CASSANLGGEQFF. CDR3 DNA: TGTGCCAGCAGCGCGAATCTAGGAGGTGAGCAGTTCTTC.